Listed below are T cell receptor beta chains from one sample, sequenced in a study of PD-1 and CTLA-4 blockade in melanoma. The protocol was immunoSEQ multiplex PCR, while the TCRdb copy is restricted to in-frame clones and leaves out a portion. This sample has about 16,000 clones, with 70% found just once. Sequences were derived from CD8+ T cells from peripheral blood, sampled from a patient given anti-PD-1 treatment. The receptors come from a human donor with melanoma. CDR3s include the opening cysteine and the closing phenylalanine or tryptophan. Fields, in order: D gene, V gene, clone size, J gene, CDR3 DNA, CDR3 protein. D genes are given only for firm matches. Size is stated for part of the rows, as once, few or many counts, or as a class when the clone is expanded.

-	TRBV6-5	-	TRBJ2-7	TGTGCCAGCACTTCACAAGGAGGTCACGAGCAGTACTTC	CASTSQGGHEQYF
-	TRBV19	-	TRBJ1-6	TGTGCCAGTGGGTTATGGGGAAAGAATTCACCCCTCCACTTT	CASGLWGKNSPLHF
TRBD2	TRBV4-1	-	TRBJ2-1	TGCGCCAGCAGAGGGCTAGCGGACATTTACAATGAGCAGTTCTTC	CASRGLADIYNEQFF
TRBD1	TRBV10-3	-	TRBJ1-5	TGTGCCATCAGTGAGTATCCAGGACAGGGGTCCCAGCCCCAGCATTTT	CAISEYPGQGSQPQHF
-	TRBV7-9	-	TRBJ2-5	TGTGCCAGCAGACAATTTACCGCCGGGACGGATAAAGAGACCCAGTACTTC	CASRQFTAGTDKETQYF
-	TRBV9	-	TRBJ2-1	TGTGCCAGCAGCTTACCCACGGAAGGAGTTTCCTACAATGAGCAGTTCTTC	CASSLPTEGVSYNEQFF
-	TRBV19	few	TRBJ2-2	TGTGCCAGTAGTATCGACGGTACAGGTACGAACACCGGGGAGCTGTTTTTT	CASSIDGTGTNTGELFF
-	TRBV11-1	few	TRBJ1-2	TGTGCCAGCAGTCACGAGGCGGGGTATGGCTACACCTTC	CASSHEAGYGYTF
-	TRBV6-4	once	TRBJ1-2	TGTGCCAGCAGTGAGGGCAGCTATGGCTACACCTTC	CASSEGSYGYTF
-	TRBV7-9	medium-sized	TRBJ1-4	TGTGCCAGCAGCTTAAGTGTGACGGACTTATGGGCAACTAATGAAAAACTGTTTTTT	CASSLSVTDLWATNEKLFF
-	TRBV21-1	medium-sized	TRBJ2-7	TGTGCCAGCAGCAAATGGAATAGGCCCAACGAGCAGTACTTC	CASSKWNRPNEQYF
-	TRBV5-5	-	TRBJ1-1	TGTGCCAGCAGCCCAGGGACACAGAACACTGAAGCTTTCTTT	CASSPGTQNTEAFF
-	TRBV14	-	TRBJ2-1	TGTGCCAGCAGCTTCATTTCCAATGAGCAGTTCTTC	CASSFISNEQFF
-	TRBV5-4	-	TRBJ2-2	TGTGCCAGCATGGTCTCCGGGGAGCTGTTTTTT	CASMVSGELFF
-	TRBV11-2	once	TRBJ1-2	TGTGCCAGCAGCTTAAGGCAGAACTATGGCTACACCTTC	CASSLRQNYGYTF
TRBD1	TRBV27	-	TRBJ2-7	TGTGCCAGCGCGCAGGGGGATTCCTACGAGCAGTACTTC	CASAQGDSYEQYF
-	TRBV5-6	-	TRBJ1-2	TGTGCCAGCAGCTGGACCCGGGCCCGCGAGCGAGGCTACACCTTC	CASSWTRARERGYTF
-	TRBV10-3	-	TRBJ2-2	TGTGCCATCAGTGAGAATAGGGTGAGGACCGGGGAGCTGTTTTTT	CAISENRVRTGELFF
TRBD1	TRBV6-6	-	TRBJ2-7	TGTGCCAGCAGTTATGACAGGGGCTACGAGCAGTACTTC	CASSYDRGYEQYF
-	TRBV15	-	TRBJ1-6	TGTGCCACCTCATACGATCCGGGAACTCAGCCCCTCCACTTT	CATSYDPGTQPLHF
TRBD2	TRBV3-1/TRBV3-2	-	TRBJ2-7	TGTGCCAGCAGCCAAACTAGCGGGGGAGTGTACGAGCAGTACTTC	CASSQTSGGVYEQYF
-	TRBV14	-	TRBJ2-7	TGTGCCAGCAGCCAAGGAATCGAGCAGTACTTC	CASSQGIEQYF
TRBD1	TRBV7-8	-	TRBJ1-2	TGTGCCAGCAGCTCCCGCCGGGACAGCTCCTATGGCTACACCTTC	CASSSRRDSSYGYTF
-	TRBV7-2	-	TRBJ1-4	TGTGCCAGCAGCTTCTATCTGGGCGGGGAAAAACTGTTTTTT	CASSFYLGGEKLFF
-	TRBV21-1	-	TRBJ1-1	TGTGCCAGCAGCAACCCGGGACACAAGAACACTGAAGCTTTCTTT	CASSNPGHKNTEAFF
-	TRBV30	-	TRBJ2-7	TGTGCCTGGAGTGTTTCTCACGGGATAAATTACGAGCAGTACTTC	CAWSVSHGINYEQYF